Below are 6 T cell receptor beta chains sequenced from a single sample in a study of cytomegalovirus exposure and HLA in healthy donors. The PCR had 60 Vbeta and 13 Jbeta primers. TCRdb's copy holds only in-frame clones and misses some; the assay was immunoSEQ multiplex PCR. This sample has roughly 72,000 clones, with around 69% found just once. The sample was PBMCs. The receptors come from a human donor in good health.

The J gene is TRBJ1-2, the V gene TRBV27; D perhaps matches TRBD1 (5 bases). CDR1 and CDR2 from the germline V gene are MNHEY and SMNVEV (reference sequence). With 6 bases removed from V and 1 base from J, the gap between germline ends came to 12 bases. The CDR3 totals 14 residues. CDR3 DNA sequence: TGTGCCAGCAGAAGAACCGGGGGTAACTATGGCTACACCTTC. It codes for CASRRTGGNYGYTF.

The genes are TRBV13 and TRBJ1-1, with D hard to call. In germline, CDR1 is PRHDT, CDR2 FYEKMQ (reference sequence). Trimming stripped 3 bases from V and 7 bases from J, with 12 bases between. The length of the CDR3 is 13 residues. CDR3 nucleotides: TGTGCCAGCAGCTTGGGCCAACAAGATGAAGCTTTCTTT. Protein sequence: CASSLGQQDEAFF.

J is TRBJ1-1 and V is TRBV6-1, with 9 bases fitting TRBD1. J lost 4 bases, V lost 5 bases, and 5 bases had no gene match. CDR1 MNHNS and CDR2 SASEGT come from the germline V gene. This CDR3 is built from 14 residues. For the CDR3, the DNA is TGTGCCAGCAGTTCAGGGACAGGGAGCACTGAAGCTTTCTTT. Translation gives CASSSGTGSTEAFF.

This clone was detected once. The genes are TRBV30 and TRBJ1-3, with D tentatively TRBD1 (5 bases). CDR3 length equals 15 residues. Trimming took off 2 bases at V and 3 bases at J, with 14 bases between the two ends. Germline V gene data show CDR1 as GTSNPN and CDR2 as SVGIG (reference sequence). CDR3 sequence (DNA): TGTGCCTGGAGTAAACAAGGGGAACTTGGAAACACCATATATTTT. Translating gives CAWSKQGELGNTIYF.

V usage is TRBV7-9 and J usage is TRBJ2-7; 8 bases fit TRBD1. The CDR3 sequence is 14 residues long. Trimming took 4 bases from V and 3 from J; bases not matched to a gene: 5. The V gene's germline CDR1 is SEHNR and CDR2 FQNEAQ (reference sequence). This CDR3 is CASSSLGQDYEQYF. For the CDR3, the DNA is TGTGCCAGCAGCTCGTTGGGACAGGACTACGAGCAGTACTTC.

This clone showed up just once. The chain links TRBV6-1 to TRBJ2-7, with a weak D call TRBD2 (5 bases). The CDR3 runs 14 residues. CDR1 and CDR2 from the germline V gene are MNHNS and SASEGT. Between the trimmed V and J ends, which lost 6 bases and 5 bases, there was a span of 17 bases. CDR3 bases: TGTGCCAGCAGGCCCGACTCCGTCGGGGACGAGCAGTACTTC. It is translated as CASRPDSVGDEQYF.